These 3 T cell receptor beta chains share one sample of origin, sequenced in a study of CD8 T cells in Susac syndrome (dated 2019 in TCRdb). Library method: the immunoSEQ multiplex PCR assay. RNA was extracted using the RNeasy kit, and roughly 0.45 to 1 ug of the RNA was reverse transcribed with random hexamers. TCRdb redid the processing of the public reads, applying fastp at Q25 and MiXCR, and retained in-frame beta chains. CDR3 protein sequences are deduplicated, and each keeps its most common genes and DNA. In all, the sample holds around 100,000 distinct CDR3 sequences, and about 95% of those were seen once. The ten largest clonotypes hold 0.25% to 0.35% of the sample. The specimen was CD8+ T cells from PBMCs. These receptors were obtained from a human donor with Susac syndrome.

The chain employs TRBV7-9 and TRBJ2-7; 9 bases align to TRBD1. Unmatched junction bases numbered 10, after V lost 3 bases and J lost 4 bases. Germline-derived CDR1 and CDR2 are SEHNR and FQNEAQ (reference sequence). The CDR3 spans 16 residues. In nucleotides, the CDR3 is TGTGCCAGCAGCTTCTCCCTCAAGACAGGGGGGTACGAGCAGTACTTC. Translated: CASSFSLKTGGYEQYF.

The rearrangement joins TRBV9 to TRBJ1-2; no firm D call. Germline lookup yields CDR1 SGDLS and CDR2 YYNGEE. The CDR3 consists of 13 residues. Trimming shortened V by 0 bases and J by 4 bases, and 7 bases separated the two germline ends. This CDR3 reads CASSVDQSYGYTF. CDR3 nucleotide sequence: TGTGCCAGCAGCGTAGACCAGAGCTATGGCTACACCTTC. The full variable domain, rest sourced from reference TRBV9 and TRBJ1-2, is DSGVTQTPKHLITATGQRVTLRCSPRSGDLSVYWYQQSLDQGLQFLIQYYNGEERAKGNILERFSAQQFPDLHSELNLSSLELGDSALYFCASSVDQSYGYTFGSGTRLTVV.

CDR3 bases: TGCGCCAGCAGCACCGGGGCCGACGAGCAGTACTTC. This translates into CASSTGADEQYF. J is TRBJ2-7 and V is TRBV5-1; possibly TRBD1 or TRBD2 for D (5 bases each). Trimming pared 4 bases from V and 5 bases from J, leaving 10 bases between. The CDR3 has 12 residues. CDR1 is SGHRS, CDR2 YFSETQ, per germline.